Each of the 12 T cell receptor beta chains below was sequenced from the same sample in a study of cytomegalovirus exposure and HLA in healthy donors. Assay: immunoSEQ multiplex PCR; the TCRdb copy retains only in-frame clones and omits some. The sample includes 150,000 to 200,000 clones, about 82% of them seen just once. Sample: PBMCs. Receptor source: a woman younger than 35 in good health and CMV-seronegative.

The V and J genes are TRBV30 and TRBJ1-2; possible D gene TRBD1, 5 bases. The CDR3 is 14 amino acids. V lost 0 bases and J 4 bases, leaving 12 bases between the germline ends. Germline assignment: CDR1 GTSNPN and CDR2 SVGIG (reference sequence). Here the CDR3 reads CAWSVPEGAYGYTF. For the CDR3, the DNA is TGTGCCTGGAGTGTACCCGAAGGGGCCTATGGCTACACCTTC.

This clone was seen just once. This sequence joins TRBV6-5 and TRBJ2-7; a possible D gene is TRBD2 (5 bases). Germline loops: CDR1 MNHEY, CDR2 SVGAGI. V gave up 9 bases and J gave up 7 bases, with 16 bases separating them. CDR3 length: 12 amino acids. The chain's CDR3 is CASAKSRGEQYF. CDR3 nucleotides: TGTGCCAGTGCCAAATCACGGGGAGAGCAGTACTTC.

The V gene is TRBV19, the J gene TRBJ2-7; TRBD2 matches 14 bases. Germline V gene sequence: CDR1 LNHDA, CDR2 SQIVND (reference sequence). V lost 4 bases, J lost 2 bases, and 13 bases stayed unmatched. The CDR3 totals 19 residues. CDR3 sequence (DNA): TGTGCCAGTAGTAACCCGCTACTGGGACTAGCGGGAGTACCCTACGAGCAGTACTTC. It encodes CASSNPLLGLAGVPYEQYF.

This clone showed up just once. The chain is built from TRBV5-3 and TRBJ2-7; 12 nucleotides agree with TRBD2. TRBV5-3 is labeled an ORF, and its function is uncertain. Losses at the gene ends were 4 bases for V and 4 bases for J; bases not matched to a gene: 12. CDR3 length equals 17 residues. CDR3 residues: CARSNPDLAGGPYEQYF. CDR3 DNA: TGTGCCAGAAGCAACCCAGACCTAGCGGGAGGGCCTTACGAGCAGTACTTC.

The chain uses TRBV4-1 and TRBJ2-2; tentatively, D is TRBD2 (5 bases). With 4 bases removed from V and 4 bases from J, the gap between germline ends came to 16 bases. Germline V lookup: CDR1 MGHRA, CDR2 YSYEKL. The CDR3 is made up of 16 amino acids. The CDR3 sequence: CASSPRGPAGTGELFF. CDR3 nucleotide sequence: TGCGCCAGCAGCCCCCGGGGTCCCGCGGGCACCGGGGAGCTGTTTTTT.

The V gene is TRBV7-9, the J gene TRBJ2-3; D unresolved. This CDR3 contains 15 residues. V lost 1 base and J lost 7, with 15 bases in between. CDR1 and CDR2 (germline): SEHNR, FQNEAQ (reference sequence). This chain's CDR3 is CASSLELLVSHTQYF. The CDR3 nucleotides are TGTGCCAGCAGCTTAGAATTGCTAGTTTCCCATACGCAGTATTTT.

The gene calls are TRBV6-5 and TRBJ2-5; D is possibly TRBD2 (6 bases). The V and J ends lost 5 bases and 7 bases respectively, with 8 bases between them. This CDR3 is built from 11 residues. Germline values: CDR1 MNHEY, CDR2 SVGAGI. This CDR3 reads CASSVEGTQYF. The CDR3 nucleotides read TGTGCCAGCAGTGTGGAGGGGACCCAGTACTTC.

The chain employs TRBV30 and TRBJ2-7; tentative D call: TRBD1 (5 bases). This CDR3 region has 13 residues. Germline V gene sequence: CDR1 GTSNPN, CDR2 SVGIG (reference sequence). Trimming left V 0 bases short and J 7 bases short, with 13 bases between. CDR3 amino acids: CAWSVGQGVEQYF. The DNA for the CDR3 is TGTGCCTGGAGTGTTGGGCAGGGTGTGGAGCAGTACTTC.

The chain has TRBV27 and TRBJ2-6; 12 bases fit TRBD2. Trimming took 6 bases from V and 3 from J; bases not matched to a gene: 6. Germline V lookup: CDR1 MNHEY, CDR2 SMNVEV (reference sequence). The CDR3 runs 17 residues. CDR3 sequence reads: CASRNLAGGNGANVLTF. The CDR3 bases are TGTGCCAGCAGGAACCTAGCGGGGGGGAATGGGGCCAACGTCCTGACTTTC. Variable domain in full (rest from reference TRBV27 and TRBJ2-6): EAQVTQNPRYLITVTGKKLTVTCSQNMNHEYMSWYRQDPGLGLRQIYYSMNVEVTDKGDVPEGYKVSRKEKRNFPLILESPSPNQTSLYFCASRNLAGGNGANVLTFGAGSRLTVL.

The chain uses TRBV5-4 and TRBJ1-6, with 9 bases that match TRBD1. V lost 0 bases to trimming and J lost 9 bases; unmatched junction nucleotides: 1. In germline, CDR1 is SGHNT, CDR2 YYREEE (reference sequence). The CDR3 loop spans 14 amino acids. The CDR3 DNA reads as TGTGCCAGCAGCTTGGGGACAGGGGTTTCACCCCTCCACTTT. Translated, it gives CASSLGTGVSPLHF.

The J gene is TRBJ2-3, the V gene TRBV28; TRBD1 matches 11 bases. V gave up 7 bases and J gave up 5 bases; unmatched junction bases: 5. The length of the CDR3 is 14 residues. CDR1 is MDHEN and CDR2 is SYDVKM in the germline V gene. The CDR3 protein is CASTGQGARDTQYF. As DNA, the CDR3 is TGTGCCAGCACAGGACAGGGGGCAAGAGATACGCAGTATTTT.

The chain joins TRBV5-1 to TRBJ2-3; 9 bases are a match to TRBD2. V trimming: 2 bases; J trimming: 4 bases; junction bases outside the gene matches: 8. The germline CDR1 and CDR2 sequences are SGHRS and YFSETQ. This CDR3 is 16 amino acids long. This CDR3 is CASSLLSGRIADTQYF. As DNA, the CDR3 is TGCGCCAGCAGCTTATTGAGCGGGAGGATCGCAGATACGCAGTATTTT.